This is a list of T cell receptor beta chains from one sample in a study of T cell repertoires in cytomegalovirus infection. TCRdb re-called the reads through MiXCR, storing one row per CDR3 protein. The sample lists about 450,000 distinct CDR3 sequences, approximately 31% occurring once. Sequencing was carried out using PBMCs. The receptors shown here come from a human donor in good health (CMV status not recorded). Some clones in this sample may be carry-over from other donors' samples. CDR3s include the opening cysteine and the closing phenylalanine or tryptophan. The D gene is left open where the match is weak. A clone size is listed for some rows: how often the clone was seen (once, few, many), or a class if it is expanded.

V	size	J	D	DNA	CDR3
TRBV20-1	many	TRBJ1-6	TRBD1	TGCAGTGCTAGAGGGGGACAGGGGGCCCTCAGCGATTCACCCCTCCACTTT	CSARGGQGALSDSPLHF
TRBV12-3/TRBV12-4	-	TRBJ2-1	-	TGTGCCAGCAGCTACTACAGGGAGGTCTACAATGAGCAGTTCTTC	CASSYYREVYNEQFF
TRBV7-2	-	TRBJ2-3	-	TGTGCCAGCGGCCCTAACGCTTACACAGATACGCAGTATTTT	CASGPNAYTDTQYF
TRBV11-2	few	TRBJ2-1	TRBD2	TGTGCCAGCAGTCAAATAGCGGGGAGTTACAATGAGCAGTTCTTC	CASSQIAGSYNEQFF
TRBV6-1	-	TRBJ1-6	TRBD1	TGTGCCAGCAGTGAAGTAACAGGGGGTGATTCACCCCTCCACTTT	CASSEVTGGDSPLHF
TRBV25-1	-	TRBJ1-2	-	TGTGCCAGCAGTGACTCTCCAGCCTATGGCTACACCTTC	CASSDSPAYGYTF
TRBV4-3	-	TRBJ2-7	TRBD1	TGCGCCAGCAGCCAGCTCCCGGGACAGGAGTACCGGGAGCAGTACTTC	CASSQLPGQEYREQYF
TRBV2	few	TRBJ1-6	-	TGTGCCAGCAGCCTCGGATACTCCTATAATTCACCCCTCCACTTT	CASSLGYSYNSPLHF
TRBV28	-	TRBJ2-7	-	TGTGCCAGCAGTTTAATCCCGCGGGAGCAGTACTTC	CASSLIPREQYF
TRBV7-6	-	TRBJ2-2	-	TGTGCCAGCAGCTTCACAGGGTTAGGTGAAGGGGAGCTGTTTTTT	CASSFTGLGEGELFF
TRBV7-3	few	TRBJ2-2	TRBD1	TGTGCCAGCAGCGTCACCGGGACAGGGGGCCCCGGGGAGCTGTTTTTT	CASSVTGTGGPGELFF
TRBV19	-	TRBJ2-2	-	TGTGCCTCCCTGGGGCAAATCGGGGAGCTGTTTTTT	CASLGQIGELFF
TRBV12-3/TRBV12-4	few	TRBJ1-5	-	TGTGCCAGCAGATACAGGGAGGGCCATCAGCCCCAGCATTTT	CASRYREGHQPQHF
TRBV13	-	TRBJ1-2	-	TGTGCCAGCACCGCAGGGGCACATGGCTACACCTTC	CASTAGAHGYTF